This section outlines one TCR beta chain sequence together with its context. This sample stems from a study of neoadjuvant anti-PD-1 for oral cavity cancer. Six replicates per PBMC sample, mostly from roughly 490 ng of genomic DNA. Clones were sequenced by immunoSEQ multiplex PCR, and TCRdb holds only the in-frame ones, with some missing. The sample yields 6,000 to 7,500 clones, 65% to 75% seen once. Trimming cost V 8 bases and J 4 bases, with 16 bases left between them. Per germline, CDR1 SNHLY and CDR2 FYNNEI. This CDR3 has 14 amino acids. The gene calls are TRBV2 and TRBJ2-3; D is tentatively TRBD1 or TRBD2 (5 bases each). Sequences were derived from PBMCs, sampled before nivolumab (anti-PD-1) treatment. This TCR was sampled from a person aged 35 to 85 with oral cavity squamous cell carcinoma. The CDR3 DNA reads TGTGCCAGCGGTTTGGGGACCAGGGCAGATACGCAGTATTTT. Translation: CASGLGTRADTQYF. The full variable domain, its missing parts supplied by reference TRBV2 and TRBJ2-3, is EPEVTQTPSHQVTQMGQEVILRCVPISNHLYFYWYRQILGQKVEFLVSFYNNEISEKSEIFDDQFSVERPDGSNFTLKIRSTKLEDSAMYFCASGLGTRADTQYFGPGTRLTVL.